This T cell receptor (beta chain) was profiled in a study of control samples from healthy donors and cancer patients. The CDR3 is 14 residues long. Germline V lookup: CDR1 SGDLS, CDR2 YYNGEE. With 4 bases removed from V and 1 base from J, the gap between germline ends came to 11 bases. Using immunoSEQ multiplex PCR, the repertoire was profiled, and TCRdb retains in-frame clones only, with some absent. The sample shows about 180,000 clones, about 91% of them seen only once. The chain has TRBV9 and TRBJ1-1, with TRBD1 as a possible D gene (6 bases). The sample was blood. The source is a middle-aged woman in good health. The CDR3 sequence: CASSLGGRNTEAFF. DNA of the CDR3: TGTGCCAGCAGCCTGGGGGGCCGGAACACTGAAGCTTTCTTT.